These 22 T cell receptor beta chains originate from one sample sequenced in a study of blood T cell repertoires in COVID-19. The protocol was immunoSEQ multiplex PCR, while the TCRdb copy is restricted to in-frame clones and leaves out a portion. This sample has some 240,000 clones; around 90% occur once, and the top ten carry under 2.5%. The sample taken for sequencing was peripheral blood. The receptor set was obtained from a woman aged 55-69 years with COVID-19, enrolled during active disease.

This chain links TRBV4-3 with TRBJ1-1; TRBD1 matches 8 bases. This CDR3 contains 12 residues. Looked up from germline, CDR1 is LGHNA and CDR2 is YSLEER. J was trimmed by 10 bases and V by 1 base; bases with no gene match: 2. CDR3 residues: CASSQAGGRAFF. The CDR3 DNA reads as TGCGCCAGCAGCCAAGCAGGGGGCAGAGCTTTCTTT.

The chain links TRBV7-2 to TRBJ2-2, with D possibly TRBD2 on 7 matching bases. The V end lost 0 bases, the J end lost 10 bases, and 15 bases lay between the germline ends. In germline, CDR1 is SGHTA, CDR2 FQGNSA. The CDR3 loop spans 15 amino acids. Written as DNA, the CDR3 is TGTGCCAGCAGCTTAGCCAAGCGGGCGGGGGCGGAGCTGTTTTTT. Translation: CASSLAKRAGAELFF.

The V gene is TRBV19, the J gene TRBJ2-7, with 10 bases that match TRBD1. This CDR3 comprises 14 residues. Germline loops: CDR1 LNHDA, CDR2 SQIVND (reference sequence). Germline trimming cut 3 bases from V and 5 bases from J; bases unmatched to any gene: 4. CDR3 DNA sequence: TGTGCCAGTAGTATGTGGGACAGGGGCCACGAGCAGTACTTC. Translation gives CASSMWDRGHEQYF. The full variable domain, its missing parts supplied by reference TRBV19 and TRBJ2-7, is DGGITQSPKYLFRKEGQNVTLSCEQNLNHDAMYWYRQDPGQGLRLIYYSQIVNDFQKGDIAEGYSVSREKKESFPLTVTSAQKNPTAFYLCASSMWDRGHEQYFGPGTRLTVT.

This sequence joins TRBV12-3 or TRBV12-4 and TRBJ2-1; no reliable D call. The ends were cut back, 2 bases at V and 7 bases at J, with 6 bases in the middle. The CDR3 sequence is 12 residues long. This chain's CDR3 is CASSLIRNEQFF. The CDR3 bases are TGTGCCAGCAGTTTAATACGGAATGAGCAGTTCTTC.

The chain combines TRBV5-1 with TRBJ2-5; 8 bases match TRBD1. This CDR3 is built from 13 residues. CDR1 SGHRS and CDR2 YFSETQ come from the germline V gene. V was clipped by 2 bases and J by 5 bases; unmatched bases: 2. The CDR3 loop is CASSFRGLETQYF. CDR3 bases: TGCGCCAGCAGCTTCAGGGGGCTTGAGACCCAGTACTTC. Looking up the rest from reference TRBV5-1 and TRBJ2-5 gives the full variable domain: KAGVTQTPRYLIKTRGQQVTLSCSPISGHRSVSWYQQTPGQGLQFLFEYFSETQRNKGNFPGRFSGRQFSNSRSEMNVSTLELGDSALYLCASSFRGLETQYFGPGTRLLVL.

The genes are TRBV7-2 and TRBJ2-5, with 8 nucleotides matching TRBD2. CDR3 length: 15 amino acids. Trimming at V came to 2 bases and at J to 4 bases, leaving 6 bases not matched to a gene. Germline V gives CDR1 SGHTA, CDR2 FQGNSA. Written as DNA, the CDR3 is TGTGCCAGCAGCTTATCCCGGGGGGGGGCAGAGACCCAGTACTTC. This codes for CASSLSRGGAETQYF.

On this clone itself: Other DNA sequences in this sample translate to the same CDR3. V usage is TRBV25-1 and J usage is TRBJ1-3; a weak D match, TRBD1 (5 bases). Trimming took off 5 bases at V and 0 bases at J, with 11 bases between the two ends. CDR3 length equals 15 residues. Germline CDR1 and CDR2: MGHDK and SYGVNS. This CDR3 reads CASSRDSDSGNTIYF. CDR3 sequence (DNA): TGTGCCAGCAGTCGAGACAGCGACTCTGGAAACACCATATATTTT.

The chain links TRBV3-1 (or the pseudogene TRBV3-2) to TRBJ1-1, with 7 bases lining up with TRBD1. After removal of 5 bases from V and 1 base from J, the junction contained 4 bases not matched to a gene. Germline V gene sequence: CDR1 LGHDT, CDR2 YNNKEL (reference sequence). The length of the CDR3 is 14 residues. In nucleotides, the CDR3 is TGTGCCAGCAGCAGCACAGGGGCGAACACTGAAGCTTTCTTT. This encodes CASSSTGANTEAFF.

The chain couples TRBV9 to TRBJ1-1, with a possible D match to TRBD1 (5 bases). This CDR3 is built from 15 residues. Germline V gene lookup returns CDR1 SGDLS and CDR2 YYNGEE. The V end was cut by 4 bases, the J end by 4 bases, with 17 bases between. The CDR3 loop is CASSPGVTGLTEAFF. Here the CDR3 DNA reads TGTGCCAGCAGCCCGGGGGTTACAGGTCTCACTGAAGCTTTCTTT. Supplemented by reference TRBV9 and TRBJ1-1, the full variable domain reads DSGVTQTPKHLITATGQRVTLRCSPRSGDLSVYWYQQSLDQGLQFLIQYYNGEERAKGNILERFSAQQFPDLHSELNLSSLELGDSALYFCASSPGVTGLTEAFFGQGTRLTVV.

CDR3 sequence: CASSYSEVGQYEAFF. In DNA form, the CDR3 reads TGTGCCAGCAGTTACTCAGAAGTCGGACAGTATGAAGCTTTCTTT. The chain is built from TRBV6-2 or TRBV6-3 and TRBJ1-1; TRBD1 is a possible D gene (6 bases). V gave up 0 bases and J gave up 7 bases, with 15 bases separating them. Germline V lookup: CDR1 MNHEY, CDR2 SVGEGT. The CDR3 spans 15 residues.

The chain uses TRBV30 and TRBJ1-4; tentative D call: TRBD1 (6 bases). The V and J ends lost 4 bases and 4 bases respectively, with 16 bases between them. Germline V lookup: CDR1 GTSNPN, CDR2 SVGIG (reference sequence). The CDR3 length is 15 residues. The CDR3 region has the DNA TGTGCCTGGAACCAGGGGCCCATTGGTAATGAAAAACTGTTTTTT. The encoded protein is CAWNQGPIGNEKLFF. The full variable domain, completed using reference TRBV30 and TRBJ1-4, is SQTIHQWPATLVQPVGSPLSLECTVEGTSNPNLYWYRQAAGRGLQLLFYSVGIGQISSEVPQNLSASRPQDRQFILSSKKLLLSDSGFYLCAWNQGPIGNEKLFFGSGTQLSVL.

The chain employs TRBV3-1 (or the pseudogene TRBV3-2) and TRBJ2-7; 7 bases map to TRBD1. In germline, CDR1 is LGHDT, CDR2 YNNKEL (reference sequence). The CDR3 is 13 residues long. Trimming took 6 bases from V and 6 from J; bases not matched to a gene: 8. The CDR3 loop is CASRRQGSGEQYF. The CDR3 coding sequence is TGTGCCAGCAGGAGACAGGGATCAGGCGAGCAGTACTTC.

V and J are TRBV5-1 and TRBJ1-1, with D possibly matching TRBD1 (5 bases). With 3 bases removed from V and 3 bases from J, the gap between germline ends came to 9 bases. Germline assignment: CDR1 SGHRS and CDR2 YFSETQ. The CDR3 has 13 amino acids. DNA for the CDR3: TGCGCCAGCAGCTACAGGCTCGACACTGAAGCTTTCTTT. Amino acid sequence: CASSYRLDTEAFF.

V is TRBV24-1 and J is TRBJ2-3; maybe TRBD1 (6 bases). The length of the CDR3 is 13 residues. Germline CDR1 KGHDR, CDR2 SFDVKD. With 4 bases removed from V and 4 bases from J, the gap between germline ends came to 8 bases. CDR3 sequence: CATSDRTADTQYF. CDR3 nucleotide sequence: TGTGCCACCAGTGACCGGACAGCAGATACGCAGTATTTT.

The chain uses TRBV7-9 and TRBJ2-7; 8 nucleotides agree with TRBD2. Germline V gene data show CDR1 as SEHNR and CDR2 as FQNEAQ (reference sequence). The CDR3 is made up of 16 amino acids. The ends lost 5 bases at V and 2 bases at J; junction bases unmatched: 11. The CDR3 sequence is CASSAAGRGDTYEQYF. As DNA, the CDR3 is TGTGCCAGCAGCGCCGCGGGGCGGGGGGACACCTACGAGCAGTACTTC.

Note on this clone: Other DNA variants within this sample encode the same CDR3. The V call is TRBV5-1, the J call TRBJ1-1, with TRBD1 identical over 8 bases. Germline CDR1 reads SGHRS; CDR2 reads YFSETQ. The J segment lost 3 bases and the V segment lost 5 bases, leaving 3 bases of the junction unmatched. The CDR3 runs 13 residues. The CDR3 nucleotides read TGCGCCAGCAGTCCGACAGGGGACACTGAAGCTTTCTTT. Amino acid sequence: CASSPTGDTEAFF.

This clone occurred a few times. The chain links TRBV6-2 or TRBV6-3 to TRBJ1-2; D is uncertain. From germline, CDR1 is MNHEY and CDR2 SVGEGT. Trimming left V 5 bases short and J 4 bases short, with 20 bases between. The CDR3 has 16 amino acids. This CDR3 reads CASSPGRRMGGYGYTF. CDR3 nucleotides: TGTGCCAGCAGTCCCGGTAGGAGGATGGGCGGCTATGGCTACACCTTC.

V is TRBV5-6 and J is TRBJ1-5, with unresolved D. CDR1 is SGHDT, CDR2 YYEEEE, per germline. Trimming shortened V by 0 bases and J by 7 bases, and 20 bases separated the two germline ends. The length of the CDR3 is 17 residues. The CDR3 DNA reads TGTGCCAGCAGCTTGGCCGGAGGAGGGAGGGTCATACAGCCCCAGCATTTT. Translated, it gives CASSLAGGGRVIQPQHF.

The chain has TRBV4-3 and TRBJ2-7; tentative D call: TRBD1 (6 bases). V was clipped by 0 bases and J by 2 bases, with 14 bases between them. The CDR3 spans 16 residues. Germline values: CDR1 LGHNA, CDR2 YSLEER. The DNA of the CDR3 is TGCGCCAGCAGCCAAGATGTGGCAGGGGTAACCTACGAGCAGTACTTC. It is translated as CASSQDVAGVTYEQYF.

The CDR3 DNA is TGTGCCAGCCATCAAACGGGGGGAAACACCATATATTTT. Residues: CASHQTGGNTIYF. V usage is TRBV6-5 and J usage is TRBJ1-3; D gene uncertain. Germline CDR1 and CDR2: MNHEY and SVGAGI. The CDR3 has 13 residues. V lost 8 bases to trimming and J lost 4 bases, with 12 bases between them.

Concerning this clone itself: A read error may account for a junction end that differs from germline. The chain employs TRBV19 and TRBJ1-2; D is unclear. The CDR3 spans 12 residues. CDR1 LNHDA and CDR2 SQIVND come from the germline V gene (reference sequence). The chain's CDR3 is CAAGEREGGNTF. The CDR3 region has the DNA TGTGCCGCCGGAGAAAGAGAAGGTGGCAACACCTTC.

The rearrangement uses TRBV3-1 (or the pseudogene TRBV3-2) and TRBJ1-4; a weak D match, TRBD1 (5 bases). V lost 3 bases to trimming and J lost 15 bases, with 20 bases between them. This CDR3 contains 14 residues. Germline V gene data show CDR1 as LGHDT and CDR2 as YNNKEL (reference sequence). CDR3 bases: TGTGCCAGCAGCCACACCCTCGCAAGGGGCACATTGTTTTTT. It codes for CASSHTLARGTLFF.